Presented here are 3 T cell receptor beta chains from one specimen sequenced in a study of blood T cell repertoires in COVID-19. Only in-frame clones appear in the TCRdb table, and some are missing; sequencing was by immunoSEQ multiplex PCR. In the table there are about 210,000 clones, 82% of which are singletons. Input material: peripheral blood. Source of these receptors: a woman aged 55-70 years with COVID-19, enrolled during active disease.

The genes are TRBV28 and TRBJ1-5, with TRBD1 as a possible D gene (5 bases). V gave up 4 bases and J gave up 9 bases, with 10 bases separating them. Germline-derived CDR1 and CDR2 are MDHEN and SYDVKM. The CDR3 loop spans 12 amino acids. The CDR3 nucleotides are TGTGCCAGCAGTTCCGCAGGGCGGCCCCAGCATTTT. This sequence encodes CASSSAGRPQHF.

The genes are TRBV6-6 and TRBJ1-2; TRBD1 matches 7 bases. Per the germline V gene, CDR1 is MNHNY and CDR2 is SVGAGI (reference sequence). J gave up 5 bases and V 7 bases, and 13 bases lay outside the gene matches. The CDR3 covers 15 residues. The CDR3 DNA sequence: TGTGCCAGCAATCTACAGGGGATGTCGAGTTATGGCTACACCTTC. Translation gives CASNLQGMSSYGYTF.

Only a few counts were recorded for this clone. The gene calls are TRBV27 and TRBJ1-1; tentatively, D is TRBD1 (5 bases). The CDR3 is 11 residues long. Trimming stripped 5 bases from V and 14 bases from J, with 15 bases between. Per germline, CDR1 MNHEY and CDR2 SMNVEV (reference sequence). The CDR3 bases are TGTGCCAGCAGTACTATTCGACAGACCTTCTTT. Amino acid sequence: CASSTIRQTFF.